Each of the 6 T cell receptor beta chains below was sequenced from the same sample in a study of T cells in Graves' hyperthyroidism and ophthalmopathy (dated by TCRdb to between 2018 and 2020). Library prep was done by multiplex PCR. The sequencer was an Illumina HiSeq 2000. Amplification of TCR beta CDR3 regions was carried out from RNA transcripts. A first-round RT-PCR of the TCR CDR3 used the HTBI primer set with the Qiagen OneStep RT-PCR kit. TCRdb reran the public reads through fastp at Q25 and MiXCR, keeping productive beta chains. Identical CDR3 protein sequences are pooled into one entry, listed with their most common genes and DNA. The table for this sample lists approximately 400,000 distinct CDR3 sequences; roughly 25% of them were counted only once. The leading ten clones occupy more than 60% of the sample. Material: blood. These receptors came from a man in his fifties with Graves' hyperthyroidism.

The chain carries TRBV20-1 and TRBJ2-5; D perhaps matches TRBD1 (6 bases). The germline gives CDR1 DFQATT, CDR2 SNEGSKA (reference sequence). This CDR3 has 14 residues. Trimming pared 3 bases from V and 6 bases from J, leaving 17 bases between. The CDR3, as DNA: TGCAGTGCTAGTAAGGGCCAGGGGCAACAGACCCAGTACTTC. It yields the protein CSASKGQGQQTQYF.

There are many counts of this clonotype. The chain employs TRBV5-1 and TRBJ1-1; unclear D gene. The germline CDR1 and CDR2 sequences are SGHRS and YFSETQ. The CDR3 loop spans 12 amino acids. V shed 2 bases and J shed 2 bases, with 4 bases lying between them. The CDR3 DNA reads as TGCGCCAGCAGCTTAATTAACACTGAAGCTTTCTTT. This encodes CASSLINTEAFF.

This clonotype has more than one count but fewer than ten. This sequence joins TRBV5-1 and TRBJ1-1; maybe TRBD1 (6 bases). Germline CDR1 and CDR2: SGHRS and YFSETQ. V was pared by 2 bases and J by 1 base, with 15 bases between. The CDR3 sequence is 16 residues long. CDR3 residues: CASSLGGVAGNTEAFF. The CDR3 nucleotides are TGCGCCAGCAGCTTAGGGGGGGTTGCCGGGAACACTGAAGCTTTCTTT.

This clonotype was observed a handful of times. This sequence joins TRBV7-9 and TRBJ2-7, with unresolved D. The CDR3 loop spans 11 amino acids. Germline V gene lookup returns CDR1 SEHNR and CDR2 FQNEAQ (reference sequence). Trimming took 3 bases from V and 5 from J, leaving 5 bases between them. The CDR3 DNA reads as TGTGCCAGCAGCTTCAAGAACGAGCAGTACTTC. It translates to CASSFKNEQYF.

The CDR3 reads CSATEAVRAGGTYEQYF. In DNA form, the CDR3 reads TGCAGTGCTACCGAGGCGGTCCGAGCGGGAGGAACCTACGAGCAGTACTTC. The rearrangement links TRBV20-1 to TRBJ2-7; TRBD2 aligns across 9 bases. The CDR3 runs to 17 residues. The germline gives CDR1 DFQATT, CDR2 SNEGSKA (reference sequence). V was pared by 4 bases and J by 2 bases, with 15 bases of the junction left unmatched.

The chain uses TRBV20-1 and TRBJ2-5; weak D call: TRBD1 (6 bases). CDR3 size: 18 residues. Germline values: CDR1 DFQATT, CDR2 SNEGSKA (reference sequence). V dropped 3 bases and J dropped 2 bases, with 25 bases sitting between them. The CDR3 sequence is CSARPTSLRGRRQETQYF. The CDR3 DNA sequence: TGCAGTGCTAGGCCGACATCGCTCAGGGGAAGGAGACAAGAGACCCAGTACTTC.